This entry concerns a single T cell receptor beta chain. Its antigen is currently unknown. This entry is derived from a study of T cell repertoires in cytomegalovirus infection. Trimming shortened V by 4 bases and J by 2 bases, and 13 bases separated the two germline ends. Germline V gene data show CDR1 as SGHRS and CDR2 as YFSETQ. This CDR3 is 14 amino acids long. TCRdb fed the reads into MiXCR, producing one record per CDR3 protein. The data hold some 940,000 distinct CDR3 sequences, with roughly 30% observed a single time. The sequence derives from a human donor in good health (CMV status not recorded). Some clones in this sample may be carry-over from other donors' samples. Specimen: cultured CD8+ T cells from PBMCs, collected from culture after CMV antigen stimulation. The rearrangement links TRBV5-1 to TRBJ2-7; the D is unclear. The CDR3, as DNA: TGCGCCAGCAGCCTGAGAGGTACAGCCTACGAGCAGTACTTC. It specifies CASSLRGTAYEQYF.